Described below is a single T cell receptor beta chain sequence and its context. Its antigen remains unknown. These data belong to a study of cytomegalovirus exposure and HLA in healthy donors. Study-wide results and caveats: In a later analysis, DRB1 alleles had the most associated TCRs; HLA-C alleles the fewest.

Looked up from germline, CDR1 is SGDLS and CDR2 is YYNGEE. V gave up 0 bases and J gave up 5 bases; unmatched junction bases: 11. The CDR3 is 17 amino acids. It was with 60 Vbeta and 13 Jbeta primers that the PCR ran. Per the study methods: Per a later analysis, the number of unique TCR beta chains was about 80 million, of which 10 million to 11 million were shared. TCRdb's table, derived via immunoSEQ multiplex PCR, lists solely in-frame clones and lacks some. V and J calls and clone size follow that table, whereas D and trimming were derived from the DNA. The data hold some 130,000 clones, with about 72% observed a single time.

Sample: PBMCs. The chain combines TRBV9 with TRBJ2-5; 9 bases agree with TRBD2. This TCR derives from a female donor in good health and CMV-seronegative. CDR3 loop: CASSVESSGSTGETQYF. CDR3 coding DNA: TGTGCCAGCAGCGTAGAAAGTAGCGGGAGCACGGGGGAGACCCAGTACTTC.